This T cell receptor (beta chain) was identified during a study of blood T cell repertoires in COVID-19. Study at large: T cells, B-cell-depleted T cells, or PBMCs provided the cDNA or gDNA that served as material.

As handled by the study authors: Amplification of reference gene primers was used by the study to estimate nucleated cell counts. Sequencing was performed with immunoSEQ multiplex PCR; in TCRdb, only in-frame clones are kept and a portion is missing. Clone size and the V and J calls come from that table; the DNA yielded D and trimming. Of tens of thousands of clones in the sample, approximately 85% were seen once. The germline V gene has CDR1 KGHSH and CDR2 LQKENI. Deletions cut 0 bases from V and 2 bases from J, with 14 bases between. The CDR3 consists of 16 residues. Sequenced sample: peripheral blood. This TCR derives from a human donor in a cohort sampled during active COVID-19. The chain uses TRBV18 and TRBJ2-7; TRBD1 is a possible D gene (5 bases). Written as DNA, the CDR3 is TGTGCCAGCTCACCACCGAACCCAGGACAAGCCTACGAGCAGTACTTC. Its translation: CASSPPNPGQAYEQYF.